This T cell receptor beta chain was sequenced during a study of T cell clonotyping in hematopoietic cell transplantation. General observations from the study: At the given depth, recipient repertoires were over 97% de novo clonotypes. Pathologically expanded recipient clonotypes increased progressively from day 30 to day 180 as diversity fell.

Assay: immunoSEQ multiplex PCR; the TCRdb copy retains only in-frame clones and omits some. This sample yields some 10,000 clones, of which less than 55% are seen a single time; around 8.5% belongs to the top ten. This clone has just a few counts. No antigen is known for it. V dropped 3 bases and J dropped 11 bases, with 10 bases sitting between them. CDR1 is MNHEY and CDR2 is SMNVEV in the germline V gene (reference sequence). The CDR3 is 11 residues long. Source: PBMCs, taken 30 days after allogeneic stem cell transplant. The genes are TRBV27 and TRBJ1-1; the D is unclear. This receptor was taken from a male patient aged 50 to 60 who had an allogeneic stem cell transplant from an unrelated donor, so the T cells may come from the graft donor. Some clones in this sample may be carry-over from other donors' samples. The CDR3 spells CASSFGLEAFF. The CDR3 coding sequence is TGTGCCAGCAGTTTTGGGCTTGAGGCTTTCTTT.